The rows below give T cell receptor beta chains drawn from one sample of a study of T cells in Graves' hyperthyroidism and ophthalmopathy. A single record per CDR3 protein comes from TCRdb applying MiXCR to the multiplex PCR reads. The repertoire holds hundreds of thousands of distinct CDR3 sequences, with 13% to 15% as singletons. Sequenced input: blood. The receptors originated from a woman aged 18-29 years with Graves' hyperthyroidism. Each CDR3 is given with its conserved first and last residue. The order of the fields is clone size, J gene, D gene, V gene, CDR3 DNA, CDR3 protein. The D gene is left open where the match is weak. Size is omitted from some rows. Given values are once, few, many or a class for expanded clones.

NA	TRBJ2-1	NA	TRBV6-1	TGTGCCAGCAGGCCGGGACGGGCCTACAATGAGCAGTTCTTC	CASRPGRAYNEQFF
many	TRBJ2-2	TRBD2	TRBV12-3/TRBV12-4	TGTGCCAGCAGTCCCGTGGGAGGCGGGAGAGGGGAGCTGTTTTTT	CASSPVGGGRGELFF
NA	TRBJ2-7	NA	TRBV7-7	TGTGCTAGCAAAATCAGGGAATCCTCCTACGAGCAGTACTTC	CASKIRESSYEQYF
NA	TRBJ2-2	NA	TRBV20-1	TGCAGTGCTAGAGATTGGTACACCGGGGAGCTGTTTTTT	CSARDWYTGELFF
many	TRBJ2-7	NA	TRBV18	TGTGCCAGCTCACGAGGAGGCAGGGGTTCCTACGAGCAGTACTTC	CASSRGGRGSYEQYF
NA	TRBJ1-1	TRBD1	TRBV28	TGTGCCAGCAGCCTAAGGGGGCAACGAGCGGTTGAAGCTTTCTTT	CASSLRGQRAVEAFF
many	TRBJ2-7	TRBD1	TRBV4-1	TGCGCCAGCAGCCAAGATCGGACAGGGGCACATCCCTACGAGCAGTACTTC	CASSQDRTGAHPYEQYF
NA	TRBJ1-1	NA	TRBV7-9	TGTGCCAGCAGTCTTCACAGCTTGAACACTGAAGCTTTCTTT	CASSLHSLNTEAFF
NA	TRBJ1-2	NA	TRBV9	TGTGCCAGCACTCCTCCTGGGATCCGAAACTATGGCTACACCTTC	CASTPPGIRNYGYTF
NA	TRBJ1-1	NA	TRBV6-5	TGTGCCAGCAGTTACGCCCGGGACGGTGAAGCTTTCTTT	CASSYARDGEAFF
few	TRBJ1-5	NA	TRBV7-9	TGTGCCAGCAGCTTAGCAGGGGGTCTAGTCAGCAATCAGCCCCAGCATTTT	CASSLAGGLVSNQPQHF
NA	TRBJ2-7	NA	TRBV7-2	TGTGCCAGCAGCTCGGTGGGGATCACCTACGAGCAGTACTTC	CASSSVGITYEQYF
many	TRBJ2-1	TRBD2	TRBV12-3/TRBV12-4	TGTGCCAGCAGTTTAGCGCCGGCGGGAGGGCTTAGTGAGCAGTTCTTC	CASSLAPAGGLSEQFF
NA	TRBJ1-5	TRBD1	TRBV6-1	TGTGCCAGCAGGCCGGACAGGGGAGGCAATCAGCCCCAGCATTTT	CASRPDRGGNQPQHF
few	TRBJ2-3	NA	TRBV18	TGTGCCAGCTCGCGGCAAGGAAGGGCCCGCACAGATACGCAGTATTTT	CASSRQGRARTDTQYF
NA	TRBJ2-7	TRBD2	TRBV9	TGTGCCAGCAGCGAGGGCGGGGGTTCAGGCTACGAGCAGTACTTC	CASSEGGGSGYEQYF